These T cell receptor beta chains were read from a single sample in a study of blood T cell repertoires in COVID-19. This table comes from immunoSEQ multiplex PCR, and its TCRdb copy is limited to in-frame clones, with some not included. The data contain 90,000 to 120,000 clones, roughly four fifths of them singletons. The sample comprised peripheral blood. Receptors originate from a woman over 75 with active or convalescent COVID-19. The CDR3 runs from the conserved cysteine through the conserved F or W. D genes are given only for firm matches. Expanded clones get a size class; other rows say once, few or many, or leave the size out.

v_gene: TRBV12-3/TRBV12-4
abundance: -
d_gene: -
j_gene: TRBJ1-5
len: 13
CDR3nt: TGTGCCAGCAGTTGGGGCCGCAATCAGCCCCAGCATTTT
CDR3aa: CASSWGRNQPQHF

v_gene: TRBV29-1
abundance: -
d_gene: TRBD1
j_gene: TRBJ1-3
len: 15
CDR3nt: TGCAGCGTCGGAATCGTGACAGGGCCTGGAAACACCATATATTTT
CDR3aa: CSVGIVTGPGNTIYF

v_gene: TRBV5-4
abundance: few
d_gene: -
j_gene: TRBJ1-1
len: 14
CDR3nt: TGTGCCAGTAAGCCACAGGGCGGTTACACTGAAGCTTTCTTT
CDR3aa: CASKPQGGYTEAFF

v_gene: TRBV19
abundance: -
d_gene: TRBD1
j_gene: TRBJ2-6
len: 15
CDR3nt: TGTGCCACCCGGGACAGGGCTCTTGGGGCCAACGTCCTGACTTTC
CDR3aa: CATRDRALGANVLTF

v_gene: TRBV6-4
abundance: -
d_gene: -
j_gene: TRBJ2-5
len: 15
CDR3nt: TGTGCCAGCAGTGAGGGTGGCAGGGTGTCGGAGACCCAGTACTTC
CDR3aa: CASSEGGRVSETQYF

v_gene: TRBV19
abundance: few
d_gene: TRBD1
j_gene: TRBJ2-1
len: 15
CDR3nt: TGTGCCAGTAGTGGGACAGGGGGGCCCTACAATGAGCAGTTCTTC
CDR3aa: CASSGTGGPYNEQFF

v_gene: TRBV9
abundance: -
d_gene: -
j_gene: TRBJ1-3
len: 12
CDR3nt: TGTGCCAGCAGCGCAGGAGGGGACACCATATATTTT
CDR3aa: CASSAGGDTIYF

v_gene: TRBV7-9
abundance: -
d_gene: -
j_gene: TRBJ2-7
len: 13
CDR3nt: TGTGCCAGCAGCTCCGCAGGTATCTACGAGCAGTACTTC
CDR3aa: CASSSAGIYEQYF

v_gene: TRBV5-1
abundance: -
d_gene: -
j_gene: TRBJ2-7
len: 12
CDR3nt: TGCGCCAGCAGCTCGGTGTCCTACGAGCAGTACTTC
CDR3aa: CASSSVSYEQYF

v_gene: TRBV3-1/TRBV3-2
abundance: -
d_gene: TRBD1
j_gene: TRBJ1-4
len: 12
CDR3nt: TGTGCCAGCAGCCAAATCAGGGGGCAACTGTTTTTT
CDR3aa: CASSQIRGQLFF

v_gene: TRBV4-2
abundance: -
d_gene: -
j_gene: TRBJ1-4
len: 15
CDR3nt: TGTGCCAGCAGCCAAGATCCCAGGGGTGATGAAAAACTGTTTTTT
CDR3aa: CASSQDPRGDEKLFF

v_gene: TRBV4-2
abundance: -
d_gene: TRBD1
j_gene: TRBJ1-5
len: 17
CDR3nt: TGTGCCAGCAGCCAAGCCCTGGACAGGGGGACTCATCAGCCCCAGCATTTT
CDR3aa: CASSQALDRGTHQPQHF

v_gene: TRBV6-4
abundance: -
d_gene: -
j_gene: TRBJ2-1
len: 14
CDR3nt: TGTGCCAGCAGACTAGCAGGGGGGCGGTATGAGCAGTTCTTC
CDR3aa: CASRLAGGRYEQFF

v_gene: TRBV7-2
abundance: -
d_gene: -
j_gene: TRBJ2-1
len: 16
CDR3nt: TGTGCCAGCAGCTTAGACCCAGCGGGCTCCTACAATGAGCAGTTCTTC
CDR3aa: CASSLDPAGSYNEQFF

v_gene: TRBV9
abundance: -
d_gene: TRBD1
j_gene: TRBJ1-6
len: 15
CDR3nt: TGTGCCAGCAGCTTATCCGGGACAGGGGATTCACCCCTCCACTTT
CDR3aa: CASSLSGTGDSPLHF

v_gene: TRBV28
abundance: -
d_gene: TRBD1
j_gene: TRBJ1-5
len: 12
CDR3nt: TGTGCCACAAGACAGGGGTATCAGCCCCAGCATTTT
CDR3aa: CATRQGYQPQHF

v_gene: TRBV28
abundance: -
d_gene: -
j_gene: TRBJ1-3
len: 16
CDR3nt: TGTGCCAGCAGTAGCGTCCAGAGGGACAAGGGAAACACCATATATTTT
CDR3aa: CASSSVQRDKGNTIYF

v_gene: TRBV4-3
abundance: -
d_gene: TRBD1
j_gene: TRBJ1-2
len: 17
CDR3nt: TGCGCCAGCAGCCAAGATTTGGGACAGGGATTTAACTATGGCTACACCTTC
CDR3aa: CASSQDLGQGFNYGYTF

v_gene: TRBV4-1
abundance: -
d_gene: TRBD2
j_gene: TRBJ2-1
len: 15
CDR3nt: TGCGCCAGCAGCCAGGGACTAGCGGGGCCGCGGGAGCAGTTCTTC
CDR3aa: CASSQGLAGPREQFF

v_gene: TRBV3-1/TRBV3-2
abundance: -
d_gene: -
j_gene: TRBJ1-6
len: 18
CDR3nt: TGTGCCAGCAGCCAAAATCATCAGGGACTCCGGGGAGGCTCACCCCTCCACTTT
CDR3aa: CASSQNHQGLRGGSPLHF

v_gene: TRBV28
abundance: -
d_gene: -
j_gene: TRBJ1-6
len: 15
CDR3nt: TGTGCCAGCCTAACAGGGAGCTGGGATAATTCACCCCTCCACTTT
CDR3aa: CASLTGSWDNSPLHF

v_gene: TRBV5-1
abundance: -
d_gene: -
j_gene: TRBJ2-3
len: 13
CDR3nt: TGCGCCAGCAGCTCCCAAACGGGAGATACGCAGTATTTT
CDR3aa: CASSSQTGDTQYF

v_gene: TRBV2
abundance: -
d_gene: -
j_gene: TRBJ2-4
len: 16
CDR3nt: TGTGCCAGCAGTGAAAAGCCTTTACTAGCCAAAAACATTCAGTACTTC
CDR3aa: CASSEKPLLAKNIQYF

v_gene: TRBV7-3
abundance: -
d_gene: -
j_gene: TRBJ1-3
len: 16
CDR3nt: TGTGCCAGCAGCTTAAGAGCCCCCTACCCTGGAAACACCATATATTTT
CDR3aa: CASSLRAPYPGNTIYF

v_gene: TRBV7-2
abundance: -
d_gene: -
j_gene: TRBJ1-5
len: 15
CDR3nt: TGTGCCAGCAGCTTGGTCCAAAGTGTCGGTCAGCCCCAGCATTTT
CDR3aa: CASSLVQSVGQPQHF

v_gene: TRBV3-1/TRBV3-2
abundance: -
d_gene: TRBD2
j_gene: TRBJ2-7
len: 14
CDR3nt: TGTGCCAGCAGCCTTACTAGCGGCTCCTACGAGCAGTACTTC
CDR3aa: CASSLTSGSYEQYF

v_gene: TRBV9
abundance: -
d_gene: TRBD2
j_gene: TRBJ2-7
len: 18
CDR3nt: TGTGCCAGCAGCGTAGCTCCTAGCGGGAGGGCCGGGGCCTACGAGCAGTACTTC
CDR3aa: CASSVAPSGRAGAYEQYF

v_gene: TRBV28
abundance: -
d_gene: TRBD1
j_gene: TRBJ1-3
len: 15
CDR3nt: TGTGCCAGCAGTTTAGGGACAGGGGTTGGAAACACCATATATTTT
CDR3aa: CASSLGTGVGNTIYF

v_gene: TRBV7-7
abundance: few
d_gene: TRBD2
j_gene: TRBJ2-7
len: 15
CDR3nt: TGTGCTAGCAGCTTAGGACTAGCCTCCTCCTACGAGCAGTACTTC
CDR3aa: CASSLGLASSYEQYF

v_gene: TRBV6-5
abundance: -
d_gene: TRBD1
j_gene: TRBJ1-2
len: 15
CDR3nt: TGTGCCAGCAACCGGGACAGGGCTTCCCCCTATGGCTACACCTTC
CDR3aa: CASNRDRASPYGYTF

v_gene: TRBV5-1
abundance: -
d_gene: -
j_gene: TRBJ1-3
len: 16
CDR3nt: TGCGCCAGCAGATCTCTCGGCCAGGCGACTGGAAACACCATATATTTT
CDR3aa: CASRSLGQATGNTIYF

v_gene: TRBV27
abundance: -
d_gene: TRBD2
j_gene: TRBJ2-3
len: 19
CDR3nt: TGTGCCAGCAGTTTTATGAAAACTAGCGGGGGGGGAAGCACAGATACGCAGTATTTT
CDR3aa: CASSFMKTSGGGSTDTQYF

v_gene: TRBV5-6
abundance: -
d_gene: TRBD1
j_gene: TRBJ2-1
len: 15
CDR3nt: TGTGCCAGCAGCCGCGGGACAGGGGAGGGTTATGAGCAGTTCTTC
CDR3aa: CASSRGTGEGYEQFF

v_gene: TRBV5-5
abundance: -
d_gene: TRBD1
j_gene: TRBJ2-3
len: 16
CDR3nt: TGTGCCAGCAGCTGGGACAGGGGGATTGGGACAGATACGCAGTATTTT
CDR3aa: CASSWDRGIGTDTQYF

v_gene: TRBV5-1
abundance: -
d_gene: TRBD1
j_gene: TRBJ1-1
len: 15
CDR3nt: TGCGCCAGCAGCCTGGCCGGGACAGCGAACACTGAAGCTTTCTTT
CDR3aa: CASSLAGTANTEAFF

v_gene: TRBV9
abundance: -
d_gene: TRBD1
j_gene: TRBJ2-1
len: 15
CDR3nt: TGTGCCAGCAGCGGTGAGGGACAGGGCTACGGTGAGCAGTTCTTC
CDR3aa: CASSGEGQGYGEQFF

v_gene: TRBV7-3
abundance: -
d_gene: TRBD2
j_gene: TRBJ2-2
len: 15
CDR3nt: TGTGCCAGCAGCCCGGGAGGAAGAACCACCGGGGAGCTGTTTTTT
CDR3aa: CASSPGGRTTGELFF

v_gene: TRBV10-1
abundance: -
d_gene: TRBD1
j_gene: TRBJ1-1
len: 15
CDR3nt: TGCGCCAGCATTGCGACAGGGGCGGCGAACACTGAAGCTTTCTTT
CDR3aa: CASIATGAANTEAFF

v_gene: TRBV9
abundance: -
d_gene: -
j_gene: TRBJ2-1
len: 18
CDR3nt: TGTGCCAGCAGCGTAGCGGGGAGGGGGACAGGAGCCTACAATGAGCAGTTCTTC
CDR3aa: CASSVAGRGTGAYNEQFF

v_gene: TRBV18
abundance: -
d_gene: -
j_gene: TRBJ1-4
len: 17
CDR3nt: TGTGCCAGCTCACCTCGACAGGATCAAACAACTAATGAAAAACTGTTTTTT
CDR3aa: CASSPRQDQTTNEKLFF

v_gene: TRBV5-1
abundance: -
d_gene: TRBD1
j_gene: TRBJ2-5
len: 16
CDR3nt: TGCGCCAGCAGGGGGCGAGGGGGCGCAGTTCAAGAGACCCAGTACTTC
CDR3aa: CASRGRGGAVQETQYF

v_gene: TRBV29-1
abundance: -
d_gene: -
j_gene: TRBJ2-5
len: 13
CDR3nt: TGCAGCGTTGACCCAGGGTCCGAAGAGACCCAGTACTTC
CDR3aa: CSVDPGSEETQYF

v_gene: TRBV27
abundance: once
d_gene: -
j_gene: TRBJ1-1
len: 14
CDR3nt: TGTGCCAGCAGTTACCGCAGGGTGAACACTGAAGCTTTCTTT
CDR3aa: CASSYRRVNTEAFF

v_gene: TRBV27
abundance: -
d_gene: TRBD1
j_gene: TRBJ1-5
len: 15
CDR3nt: TGTGCCAGCAGTTTAGGGACAGATAGCAATCAGCCCCAGCATTTT
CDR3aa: CASSLGTDSNQPQHF

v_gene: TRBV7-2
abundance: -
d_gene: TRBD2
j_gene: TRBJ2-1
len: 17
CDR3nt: TGTGCCAGCAGCCGGGATAGCGGGAGCCTATCCTACAATGAGCAGTTCTTC
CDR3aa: CASSRDSGSLSYNEQFF

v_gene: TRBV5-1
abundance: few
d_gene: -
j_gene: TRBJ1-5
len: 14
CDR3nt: TGCGCCAGCAGCGTTAAAGGGGGTCAACAGCCCCAGCATTTT
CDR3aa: CASSVKGGQQPQHF

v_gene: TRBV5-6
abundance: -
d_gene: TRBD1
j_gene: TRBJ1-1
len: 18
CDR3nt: TGTGCCAGCAGCCGACTCCCGACAGGGGGTAGGCTACCGACTGAAGCTTTCTTT
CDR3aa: CASSRLPTGGRLPTEAFF

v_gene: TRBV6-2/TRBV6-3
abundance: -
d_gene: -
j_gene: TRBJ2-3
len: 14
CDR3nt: TGTGCCAGCAGTTACCCCGACGCGGGATATACGCAGTATTTT
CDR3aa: CASSYPDAGYTQYF

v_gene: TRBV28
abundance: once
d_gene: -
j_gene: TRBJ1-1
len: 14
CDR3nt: TGTGCCAGCAGCCGAAGGGGGATCAACACTGAAGCTTTCTTT
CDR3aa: CASSRRGINTEAFF

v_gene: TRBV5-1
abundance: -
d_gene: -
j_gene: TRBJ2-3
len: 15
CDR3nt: TGCGCCAGCAGCTTGAGGCAGGGGGGTACAGATACGCAGTATTTT
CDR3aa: CASSLRQGGTDTQYF

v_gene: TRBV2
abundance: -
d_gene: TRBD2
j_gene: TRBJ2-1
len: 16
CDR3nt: TGTGCCAGCACATCGGCTAGCGGAAGTAACTACAATGAGCAGTTCTTC
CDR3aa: CASTSASGSNYNEQFF

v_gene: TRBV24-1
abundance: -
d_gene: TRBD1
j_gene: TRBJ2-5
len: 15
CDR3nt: TGTGCCACCAGTGAGTTAAGGGGGCAGCGAGAGACCCAGTACTTC
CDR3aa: CATSELRGQRETQYF

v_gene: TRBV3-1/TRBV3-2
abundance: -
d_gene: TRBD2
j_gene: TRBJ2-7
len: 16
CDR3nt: TGTGCCAGCAGCCTCAGCGGGGCCGGGTGGTCTTACGAGCAGTACTTC
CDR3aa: CASSLSGAGWSYEQYF

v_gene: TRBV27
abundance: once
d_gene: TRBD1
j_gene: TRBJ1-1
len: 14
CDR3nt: TGTGCCAGCAGTAGCAGGGGGCCCTACACTGAAGCTTTCTTT
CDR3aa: CASSSRGPYTEAFF

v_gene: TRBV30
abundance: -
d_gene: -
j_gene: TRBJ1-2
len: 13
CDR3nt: TGTGCCTGGAGTGTACGGGGAGGACGTGGCTACACCTTC
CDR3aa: CAWSVRGGRGYTF

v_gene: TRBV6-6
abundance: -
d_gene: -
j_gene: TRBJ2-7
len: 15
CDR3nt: TGTGCCAGCAGTTTCGGCCGTGGACAATCCTACGAGCAGTACTTC
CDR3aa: CASSFGRGQSYEQYF

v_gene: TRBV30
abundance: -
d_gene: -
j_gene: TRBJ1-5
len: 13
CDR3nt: TGTGCCTGGAGTCCTAGGCAAGGCCAGCCCCAGCATTTT
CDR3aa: CAWSPRQGQPQHF

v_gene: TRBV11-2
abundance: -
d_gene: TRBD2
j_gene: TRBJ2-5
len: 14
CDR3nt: TGTGCCAGCAGCTCGAGACTAGCGGGAGGAACCCAGTACTTC
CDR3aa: CASSSRLAGGTQYF

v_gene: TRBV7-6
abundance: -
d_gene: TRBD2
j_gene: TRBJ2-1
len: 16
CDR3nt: TGTGCCAGCAGACCCGTCTCGGGACTAGCCGTCGATGAGCAGTTCTTC
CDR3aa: CASRPVSGLAVDEQFF